The present T cell receptor (beta chain) was sequenced within a study of identical twins. This CDR3 has 15 residues. The germline gives CDR1 MNHNS, CDR2 SASEGT. V shed 5 bases, J shed 4 bases, and the junction held 10 bases outside the gene matches. Remarks on this clonotype: What it binds is unknown.

Broader study findings: Weaker excess sharing between twins was seen in beta out-of-frame sequences. Possibly, invariant MAIT and iNKT cells partly confounded zero-insertion analyses.

After template switching added a universal primer site, the resulting cDNA carried unique molecular identifiers. TCRdb reprocessed the 5' RACE reads with MiXCR, giving one entry per CDR3 protein. The sample includes 400,000 to 550,000 distinct CDR3 sequences, roughly a fifth of them seen just once. These records were also assigned to another study, of T cells expressing NK-cell markers. That work contributes: NKG2C+ dominant clonotype frequencies in 5 or 6 donors were roughly 1.0-7.5% of CD8+ T cells.

The source material was CD4+ T cells sorted from blood. The TCR sequence derives from a woman aged 18 to 35 in good health. The gene calls are TRBV6-1 and TRBJ2-7, with 8 nucleotides matching TRBD2. The CDR3, as DNA: TGTGCCAGCAGTAGTCAGCGGGGGCAAGGGTACGAGCAGTACTTC. Protein product: CASSSQRGQGYEQYF.